A single sample is the source of the 25 T cell receptor beta chains below, sequenced in a study of cytomegalovirus exposure and HLA in healthy donors. Profiled with immunoSEQ multiplex PCR; TCRdb holds only in-frame clones, not every one. The table has about 160,000 clones, around 92% seen once. Specimen: PBMCs. The receptors come from a woman aged 18-29 years in good health and CMV-seropositive.

The chain is built from TRBV7-2 and TRBJ1-2; TRBD1 agrees at 8 bases. With V trimmed by 3 bases and J by 6 bases, 6 bases remained unmatched. This CDR3 has 14 amino acids. CDR1 and CDR2 (germline): SGHTA, FQGNSA. In nucleotides, the CDR3 is TGTGCCAGCAGCTTCGTACAGGGGGTAGATGGCTACACCTTC. Translated: CASSFVQGVDGYTF.

V and J are TRBV28 and TRBJ2-1, with D tentatively TRBD1 (6 bases). The CDR3 is 14 residues long. Trimming removed 5 bases at V and 11 bases at J, with 19 bases between. Germline loops: CDR1 MDHEN, CDR2 SYDVKM. CDR3 loop: CASSLPTGSGKQFF. The CDR3 DNA sequence: TGTGCCAGCAGTCTCCCGACAGGTTCTGGCAAGCAGTTCTTC.

The rearrangement uses TRBV30 and TRBJ2-7, with TRBD2 matching 11 bases. Germline CDR1 is GTSNPN and CDR2 is SVGIG (reference sequence). The CDR3 spans 15 residues. V gave up 6 bases and J gave up 1 base; unmatched junction bases: 8. CDR3 amino acids: CACAPGTSGSYEQYF. Written as DNA, the CDR3 is TGTGCCTGCGCCCCCGGGACTAGCGGTTCCTACGAGCAGTACTTC.

The J gene is TRBJ1-1, the V gene TRBV28, with TRBD1 identical over 7 bases. The germline CDR1 and CDR2 sequences are MDHEN and SYDVKM. Trimming took 7 bases from V and 3 from J; bases not matched to a gene: 5. The length of the CDR3 is 13 residues. As DNA, the CDR3 is TGTGCCAGCACCCTTCAGGGGGACACTGAAGCTTTCTTT. Protein product: CASTLQGDTEAFF.

The chain carries TRBV5-1 and TRBJ2-1; 9 bases are a match to TRBD2. The V segment lost 0 bases and the J segment 4 bases; nucleotides outside the gene matches: 11. Germline V gene sequence: CDR1 SGHRS, CDR2 YFSETQ. CDR3 size: 18 residues. In DNA form, the CDR3 reads TGCGCCAGCAGCTTGGACGGGGGGCTGAGCGGGAGGTACAATGAGCAGTTCTTC. Protein product: CASSLDGGLSGRYNEQFF. Filled out from reference TRBV5-1 and TRBJ2-1, the complete variable domain reads KAGVTQTPRYLIKTRGQQVTLSCSPISGHRSVSWYQQTPGQGLQFLFEYFSETQRNKGNFPGRFSGRQFSNSRSEMNVSTLELGDSALYLCASSLDGGLSGRYNEQFFGPGTRLTVL.

The chain is built from TRBV7-6 and TRBJ2-4, with a tentative D call TRBD1 (5 bases). CDR3 length: 15 amino acids. V was cut by 1 base and J by 9 bases, with 16 bases left in between. Germline V CDR1 and CDR2: SGHVS, FNYEAQ. The CDR3 DNA follows: TGTGCCAGCAGCTTAGATTCAGGGATATTAAGCATTCAGTACTTC. Amino acids: CASSLDSGILSIQYF.

The chain recombines TRBV28 with TRBJ2-7; 9 positions agree with TRBD1. The length of the CDR3 is 15 residues. Germline trimming cut 7 bases from V and 6 bases from J; bases unmatched to any gene: 13. Germline CDR1 reads MDHEN; CDR2 reads SYDVKM. The CDR3 DNA reads TGTGCCAGCACCACCCGTCCCGGGACAGGGCTCGAGCAGTACTTC. Its protein product is CASTTRPGTGLEQYF.

The CDR3 reads CASSLDGEGTPNQETQYF. CDR3 DNA sequence: TGTGCCAGCAGCTTAGATGGGGAGGGGACGCCGAACCAAGAGACCCAGTACTTC. The chain uses TRBV11-3 and TRBJ2-5; TRBD2 agrees at 7 bases. Looked up from germline, CDR1 is SGHNT and CDR2 is YENEEA. This CDR3 is built from 18 residues. J was trimmed by 0 bases and V by 0 bases; bases with no gene match: 10.

CDR3 region: CASSEPASGRHEQYF. CDR3 in DNA: TGTGCCAGCAGTGAACCGGCTAGCGGGAGGCACGAGCAGTACTTC. V and J are TRBV2 and TRBJ2-7, with 11 bases identical to TRBD2. J gave up 5 bases and V 2 bases, and 5 bases lay outside the gene matches. Germline V gives CDR1 SNHLY, CDR2 FYNNEI. The CDR3 consists of 15 residues.

This clone was observed a single time. J is TRBJ2-7 and V is TRBV5-6; weak D call: TRBD2 (7 bases). Trimming pared 4 bases from V and 2 bases from J, leaving 13 bases between. CDR3 length: 14 amino acids. Germline CDR1 and CDR2: SGHDT and YYEEEE. CDR3 in DNA: TGTGCCAGCAGCGGTGGGGGGGCGCCCTACGAGCAGTACTTC. Translated, it gives CASSGGGAPYEQYF. Variable domain in full (rest from reference TRBV5-6 and TRBJ2-7): DAGVTQSPTHLIKTRGQQVTLRCSPKSGHDTVSWYQQALGQGPQFIFQYYEEEERQRGNFPDRFSGHQFPNYSSELNVNALLLGDSALYLCASSGGGAPYEQYFGPGTRLTVT.

The chain carries TRBV4-2 and TRBJ2-1; TRBD2 matches at 9 bases. With 0 bases clipped from V and 3 bases from J, the junction kept 12 bases outside the gene matches. The CDR3 has 19 residues. From germline, CDR1 is LGHNA and CDR2 YNFKEQ. The CDR3 region has the DNA TGTGCCAGCAGCCAAGATGTTGGTAGCGGGAGAGGGGACTACAATGAGCAGTTCTTC. This sequence encodes CASSQDVGSGRGDYNEQFF.

The chain carries TRBV7-9 and TRBJ2-7, with no clear D. V dropped 1 base and J dropped 3 bases, with 7 bases sitting between them. Germline CDR1 reads SEHNR; CDR2 reads FQNEAQ (reference sequence). The CDR3 has 13 residues. The chain's CDR3 is CASSLGAGYEQYF. CDR3 nucleotide sequence: TGTGCCAGCAGCTTAGGGGCAGGCTACGAGCAGTACTTC.

This clone was recorded a few times. The rearrangement uses TRBV18 and TRBJ2-2, with 7 bases lining up with TRBD2. Germline CDR1 KGHSH, CDR2 LQKENI. This CDR3 is 16 amino acids long. V shed 0 bases and J 4 bases; nucleotides not matched to a gene: 5. The CDR3 DNA reads as TGTGCCAGCTCACCACCGGCGGGGAGGGGCACCGGGGAGCTGTTTTTT. Residues: CASSPPAGRGTGELFF.

The V gene is TRBV7-9, the J gene TRBJ1-1; no clear D. Trimming took 1 base from V and 1 from J, leaving 13 bases between them. The CDR3 totals 16 residues. Germline lookup yields CDR1 SEHNR and CDR2 FQNEAQ (reference sequence). DNA for the CDR3: TGTGCCAGCAGCTTAGGTACCCTCCAAGCGAACACTGAAGCTTTCTTT. Translated: CASSLGTLQANTEAFF.

V and J are TRBV12-5 and TRBJ2-1, with 10 nucleotides matching TRBD2. Germline-derived CDR1 and CDR2 are LGHNT and FRNRAP. This CDR3 is 15 amino acids long. Trimming cost V 2 bases and J 7 bases; bases outside gene matches: 5. The CDR3 protein is CASGLWLAGVNEQFF. The CDR3 DNA is TGTGCTAGTGGTTTGTGGCTAGCGGGGGTAAATGAGCAGTTCTTC.

This chain uses TRBV9 with TRBJ1-2; 7 nucleotides align to TRBD1. The CDR3 covers 15 residues. Per germline, CDR1 SGDLS and CDR2 YYNGEE. Trimming at V came to 3 bases and at J to 7 bases, leaving 12 bases not matched to a gene. CDR3 residues: CASSAAGQMPGGYTF. CDR3 in DNA: TGTGCCAGCAGCGCGGCGGGACAGATGCCAGGTGGCTACACCTTC.

The chain links TRBV29-1 to TRBJ1-2; a weak D match, TRBD1 (6 bases). This CDR3 spans 13 amino acids. The germline gives CDR1 SQVTM, CDR2 ANQGSEA. V lost 7 bases and J 0 bases, leaving 12 bases between the germline ends. CDR3 sequence: CSGWTDANYGYTF. For the CDR3, the DNA is TGCAGCGGTTGGACAGATGCTAACTATGGCTACACCTTC.

The chain is built from TRBV11-3 and TRBJ1-1, with D hard to call. This CDR3 has 15 amino acids. Trimming removed 2 bases at V and 4 bases at J, with 14 bases between. Germline V gives CDR1 SGHNT, CDR2 YENEEA. The CDR3 spells CASSLFSTASTEAFF. CDR3 DNA sequence: TGTGCCAGCAGCTTATTCTCCACCGCGAGCACTGAAGCTTTCTTT. The full variable domain, with the rest looked up from reference TRBV11-3 and TRBJ1-1, is EAGVVQSPRYKIIEKKQPVAFWCNPISGHNTLYWYLQNLGQGPELLIRYENEEAVDDSQLPKDRFSAERLKGVDSTLKIQPAELGDSAVYLCASSLFSTASTEAFFGQGTRLTVV.

The CDR3 DNA reads as TGTGCCAGCAGCCAAGTGTCAGGGGGACTAGGACTCAATGAGCAGTTCTTC. This sequence encodes CASSQVSGGLGLNEQFF. This chain links TRBV14 with TRBJ2-1; weak D call: TRBD2 (8 bases). Between the trimmed V and J ends, which lost 1 base and 6 bases, there was a span of 19 bases. There are 17 residues in the CDR3. CDR1 is SGHDN and CDR2 is FVKESK in the germline V gene.

The genes are TRBV5-1 and TRBJ2-1, with 12 nucleotides matching TRBD2. The CDR3 runs to 15 residues. From germline, CDR1 is SGHRS and CDR2 YFSETQ. V dropped 1 base and J dropped 8; count of bases not matched to a gene: 4. The CDR3: CASSLPTSGSDEQFF. The CDR3 region has the DNA TGCGCCAGCAGCTTGCCGACTAGCGGGAGCGATGAGCAGTTCTTC.

The CDR3 here is CASSFGTSSISTDTQYF. CDR3 sequence (DNA): TGTGCCAGCAGTTTTGGGACAAGCTCGATAAGCACAGATACGCAGTATTTT. This chain connects TRBV27 to TRBJ2-3; weak D call: TRBD1 (6 bases). The germline CDR1 and CDR2 sequences are MNHEY and SMNVEV (reference sequence). This CDR3 comprises 17 residues. V lost 3 bases, J lost 0 bases, and 16 bases lay in between.

CDR3 nucleotides: TGTGCCAGCAGCCATTGGGGGGAGCGGGCCGACACAGATACGCAGTATTTT. Encoded protein: CASSHWGERADTDTQYF. V is TRBV14 and J is TRBJ2-3; D is possibly TRBD2 (6 bases). V was trimmed by 3 bases and J by 2 bases, leaving 18 bases between them. Per the germline V gene, CDR1 is SGHDN and CDR2 is FVKESK. The CDR3 covers 17 residues. Based on the CDR3 plus reference TRBV14 and TRBJ2-3, the full variable domain is EAGVTQFPSHSVIEKGQTVTLRCDPISGHDNLYWYRRVMGKEIKFLLHFVKESKQDESGMPNNRFLAERTGGTYSTLKVQPAELEDSGVYFCASSHWGERADTDTQYFGPGTRLTVL.

This sequence joins TRBV2 and TRBJ2-5; a weak D match, TRBD1 (6 bases). With 6 bases removed from V and 5 bases from J, the gap between germline ends came to 22 bases. Per the germline V gene, CDR1 is SNHLY and CDR2 is FYNNEI. The CDR3 length is 16 residues. CDR3: CASRLPPEDSEETQYF. The CDR3 DNA follows: TGTGCCAGCAGGCTCCCCCCCGAGGACAGCGAGGAGACCCAGTACTTC.

CDR3 in amino acids: CASSIPGGETQYF. The CDR3 DNA follows: TGTGCCAGCTCTATACCCGGCGGGGAGACCCAGTACTTC. The chain has TRBV18 and TRBJ2-5; tentative D call: TRBD2 (5 bases). The CDR3 is 13 residues long. The germline V gene has CDR1 KGHSH and CDR2 LQKENI. V was shortened by 6 bases and J by 5 bases, with 13 bases between the two germline ends.

This chain connects TRBV2 to TRBJ2-2; TRBD2 is a possible D gene (5 bases). The CDR3 sequence is 13 residues long. Between the trimmed V and J ends, which lost 8 bases and 3 bases, there was a span of 10 bases. Germline V gene lookup returns CDR1 SNHLY and CDR2 FYNNEI. The CDR3 DNA reads as TGTGCCAGCTATAGCGAATACACCGGGGAGCTGTTTTTT. Its translation is CASYSEYTGELFF.